The 29 T cell receptor beta chains in this list originate from one sample, sequenced in a study of blood T cell repertoires in COVID-19 (dated by TCRdb to 2018 to 2021). Library creation used the immunoSEQ multiplex PCR assay. Imported from immuneACCESS, the table was reduced by TCRdb to in-frame sequences with V and J called. These copies leave out some clones; in studies compared against another copy, an unresolved V gene accounts for under half, and the cause of the remainder is not known. Present in this sample are 150,000 or so clones, roughly nine tenths of which were seen just once. The ten largest clones add up to more than 3% of the sample. Sequencing was carried out using peripheral blood. The receptor source for this set is a woman aged 70-85 years with acute or convalescent COVID-19.

This clone appeared a single time. This chain joins TRBV5-1 and TRBJ1-1; weak D call: TRBD1 (5 bases). From germline, CDR1 is SGHRS and CDR2 YFSETQ. With 4 bases removed from V and 10 bases from J, the gap between germline ends came to 14 bases. CDR3 size: 12 residues. For the CDR3, the DNA is TGCGCCAGCAGCCCCGTCGGGGGTTCAGCTTTCTTT. Translation gives CASSPVGGSAFF.

This chain uses TRBV28 with TRBJ1-2, with TRBD1 identical over 10 bases. The CDR3 extends over 17 amino acids. Per the germline V gene, CDR1 is MDHEN and CDR2 is SYDVKM. The V segment lost 2 bases and the J segment 0 bases; nucleotides outside the gene matches: 6. The CDR3 sequence: CASSLIGTGVSNYGYTF. CDR3 nucleotide sequence: TGTGCCAGCAGTTTAATCGGGACAGGGGTCTCTAACTATGGCTACACCTTC.

There are a few counts of this clone. The chain is built from TRBV3-1 (or the pseudogene TRBV3-2) and TRBJ1-4; 7 positions match TRBD1. The CDR3 covers 13 residues. Losses at the gene ends were 4 bases for V and 9 bases for J; bases not matched to a gene: 5. The germline CDR1 and CDR2 sequences are LGHDT and YNNKEL (reference sequence). CDR3 protein: CASSRQGGKKLFF. The CDR3 DNA reads as TGTGCCAGCAGCCGACAGGGTGGGAAAAAACTGTTTTTT.

This chain links TRBV19 with TRBJ1-4; 7 bases match TRBD1. The CDR3 covers 15 residues. The germline gives CDR1 LNHDA, CDR2 SQIVND (reference sequence). Trimming at V came to 6 bases and at J to 8 bases, leaving 12 bases not matched to a gene. DNA of the CDR3: TGTGCCAGTAGGCTACTTGGGACAGTGGTCGAAAAACTGTTTTTT. Its translation is CASRLLGTVVEKLFF.

The gene calls are TRBV28 and TRBJ1-5; tentative D call: TRBD1 (6 bases). CDR3 size: 17 residues. CDR1 and CDR2 from the germline V gene are MDHEN and SYDVKM. Trimming removed 2 bases at V and 0 bases at J, with 14 bases between. CDR3 region: CASSLNPGVYSNQPQHF. CDR3 nucleotide sequence: TGTGCCAGCAGTTTAAATCCAGGGGTCTATAGCAATCAGCCCCAGCATTTT.

The V gene is TRBV4-1, the J gene TRBJ2-5; D unresolved. CDR1 and CDR2 from the germline V gene are MGHRA and YSYEKL. V was cut by 0 bases and J by 1 base, with 9 bases left in between. This CDR3 contains 15 residues. CDR3 DNA sequence: TGCGCCAGCAGCCAAGATACTTGGGCCCAAGAGACCCAGTACTTC. Translating gives CASSQDTWAQETQYF.

V and J are TRBV6-1 and TRBJ2-3, with 12 positions matching TRBD1. Germline V lookup: CDR1 MNHNS, CDR2 SASEGT. This CDR3 is built from 19 residues. Trimming removed 4 bases from V and 2 bases from J; junction bases left unmatched: 13. Here the CDR3 DNA reads TGTGCCAGCAGTGGAGTCCCGGGACAGGGGGCGATCACCACAGATACGCAGTATTTT. Residues: CASSGVPGQGAITTDTQYF.

This chain connects TRBV5-4 to TRBJ2-6, with 11 bases that match TRBD2. The junction had 5 bases not matched to a gene; V was cut back by 3 bases and J by 0 bases. CDR3 length: 18 amino acids. The germline CDR1 and CDR2 sequences are SGHNT and YYREEE (reference sequence). The CDR3 nucleotides are TGTGCCAGCAGCTGGGGACTAGCGGATTACTCTGGGGCCAACGTCCTGACTTTC. It yields the protein CASSWGLADYSGANVLTF.

This sequence joins TRBV5-1 and TRBJ2-3; weak D call: TRBD2 (7 bases). Trimming cost V 0 bases and J 6 bases, with 17 bases left between them. The CDR3 runs to 16 residues. Germline V gene sequence: CDR1 SGHRS, CDR2 YFSETQ. The CDR3 coding sequence is TGCGCCAGCAGCTTGGATCCAAACCCGGGGGGCGATACGCAGTATTTT. As protein: CASSLDPNPGGDTQYF.

The chain carries TRBV2 and TRBJ2-5; no clear D. Germline V gene data show CDR1 as SNHLY and CDR2 as FYNNEI. V was trimmed by 6 bases and J by 1 base, leaving 15 bases between them. This CDR3 is 15 amino acids long. The CDR3 loop reads CASRGRKTPQETQYF. The CDR3 DNA reads as TGTGCCAGCAGGGGCAGGAAAACCCCCCAAGAGACCCAGTACTTC.

J is TRBJ1-5 and V is TRBV19, with 10 bases lining up with TRBD1. The trim removed 4 bases at V and 4 bases at J, leaving 13 bases unmatched. Germline-derived CDR1 and CDR2 are LNHDA and SQIVND (reference sequence). There are 18 residues in the CDR3. Here the CDR3 DNA reads TGTGCCAGTAGTACCAAGACAGGGGGCGCGGTTGGGAATCAGCCCCAGCATTTT. It is translated as CASSTKTGGAVGNQPQHF.

This clone was recorded once. The chain combines TRBV27 with TRBJ2-7; 7 bases are a match to TRBD1. Trimming cost V 0 bases and J 3 bases; bases outside gene matches: 11. The CDR3 has 17 residues. CDR1 is MNHEY and CDR2 is SMNVEV in the germline V gene (reference sequence). This CDR3 is CASSLSYRDSGHYEQYF. CDR3 DNA: TGTGCCAGCAGTTTATCTTACCGGGACAGTGGACACTACGAGCAGTACTTC.

The rearrangement uses TRBV5-1 and TRBJ2-4; 10 nucleotides match TRBD2. The length of the CDR3 is 14 residues. Germline values: CDR1 SGHRS, CDR2 YFSETQ. Trimming at V came to 3 bases and at J to 8 bases, leaving 5 bases not matched to a gene. CDR3 coding DNA: TGCGCCAGCAGCTCCGGGACTAGCGATGACATTCAGTACTTC. This sequence encodes CASSSGTSDDIQYF.

Only one count was recorded for this clone. The V and J genes are TRBV2 and TRBJ1-3; TRBD1 aligns across 9 bases. Per the germline V gene, CDR1 is SNHLY and CDR2 is FYNNEI. There are 15 residues in the CDR3. With V trimmed by 5 bases and J by 2 bases, 4 bases remained unmatched. The DNA of the CDR3 is TGTGCCAGCAGTAAGGGACAGGGCCCTGGAAACACCATATATTTT. Protein product: CASSKGQGPGNTIYF.

This clone was counted between two and nine times. The chain uses TRBV7-2 and TRBJ2-3; D not certain. V was clipped by 5 bases and J by 3 bases, with 15 bases between them. This CDR3 is built from 15 residues. Germline V gene sequence: CDR1 SGHTA, CDR2 FQGNSA. Here the CDR3 reads CASSVLGDETDTQYF. The CDR3 nucleotides are TGTGCCAGCAGCGTTCTAGGAGATGAGACAGATACGCAGTATTTT. Full variable domain (rest looked up from reference TRBV7-2 and TRBJ2-3): GAGVSQSPSNKVTEKGKDVELRCDPISGHTALYWYRQSLGQGLEFLIYFQGNSAPDKSGLPSDRFSAERTGGSVSTLTIQRTQQEDSAVYLCASSVLGDETDTQYFGPGTRLTVL.

The V gene is TRBV27, the J gene TRBJ2-7; a weak D match, TRBD2 (6 bases). CDR1 is MNHEY, CDR2 SMNVEV, per germline (reference sequence). Trimming took 6 bases from V and 3 from J, leaving 15 bases between them. There are 14 residues in the CDR3. The CDR3 sequence is CASSPTRGLYEQYF. The CDR3 DNA follows: TGTGCCAGCAGCCCGACTAGGGGCCTCTACGAGCAGTACTTC.

CDR3 loop: CASSWGLPVNEQFF. DNA of the CDR3: TGTGCCAGCAGCTGGGGACTCCCTGTCAATGAGCAGTTCTTC. The chain joins TRBV7-9 to TRBJ2-1, with TRBD2 as a possible D gene (6 bases). The germline gives CDR1 SEHNR, CDR2 FQNEAQ (reference sequence). Trimming left V 4 bases short and J 6 bases short, with 13 bases between. CDR3 length: 14 residues.

V is TRBV5-4 and J is TRBJ1-1; D ambiguous. From germline, CDR1 is SGHNT and CDR2 YYREEE (reference sequence). This CDR3 comprises 13 residues. Trimming shortened V by 4 bases and J by 0 bases, and 7 bases separated the two germline ends. The CDR3 coding sequence is TGTGCCAGCAGCGGCTCCTTGAACACTGAAGCTTTCTTT. It is translated as CASSGSLNTEAFF.

With regard to this clone: Other DNA sequences in this sample translate to the same CDR3. The V and J genes are TRBV7-9 and TRBJ2-5; TRBD1 matches at 8 bases. Germline CDR1 reads SEHNR; CDR2 reads FQNEAQ (reference sequence). The ends lost 3 bases at V and 5 bases at J; junction bases unmatched: 5. This CDR3 region has 14 residues. The CDR3 coding sequence is TGTGCCAGCAGCTTGACAGGGGTCGGGGAGACCCAGTACTTC. Its protein product is CASSLTGVGETQYF.

The CDR3 sequence: CASSFSPRQTDQPQHF. The CDR3 coding sequence is TGTGCCAGCAGCTTCTCGCCCAGGCAAACGGATCAGCCCCAGCATTTT. The chain is built from TRBV5-5 and TRBJ1-5; D is uncertain. V was shortened by 2 bases and J by 5 bases, with 17 bases between the two germline ends. This CDR3 comprises 16 residues. Germline values: CDR1 SGHKS, CDR2 YYEKEE (reference sequence).

The chain has TRBV6-1 and TRBJ2-3; TRBD1 matches at 8 bases. The CDR3 is 18 residues long. Germline V lookup: CDR1 MNHNS, CDR2 SASEGT. V shed 3 bases and J 1 base; nucleotides not matched to a gene: 12. CDR3 sequence (DNA): TGTGCCAGCAGTGAGTCTTTGGGGGACAGGCCCCGCACAGATACGCAGTATTTT. Translating gives CASSESLGDRPRTDTQYF.

This chain links TRBV12-3 or TRBV12-4 with TRBJ1-2, with no clear D. The CDR3 covers 13 residues. The V end was cut by 6 bases, the J end by 7 bases, with 15 bases between. Here the CDR3 DNA reads TGTGCCAGCAGCTACCGGGGAGGTTCTGGCTACACCTTC. Translation gives CASSYRGGSGYTF.

The V gene is TRBV19, the J gene TRBJ1-5; D not certain. Germline CDR1 LNHDA, CDR2 SQIVND (reference sequence). V was clipped by 3 bases and J by 0 bases, with 12 bases between them. The CDR3 has 16 amino acids. CDR3 amino acids: CASSIVPGYSNQPQHF. The CDR3 nucleotides read TGTGCCAGTAGTATCGTCCCAGGCTATAGCAATCAGCCCCAGCATTTT.

This chain joins TRBV28 and TRBJ1-6; 7 nucleotides match TRBD1. Trimming at V came to 3 bases and at J to 10 bases, leaving 6 bases not matched to a gene. The CDR3 is 14 amino acids. Germline V gives CDR1 MDHEN, CDR2 SYDVKM. In DNA form, the CDR3 reads TGTGCCAGCAGTTTCGGACAGGACCTATCACCCCTCCACTTT. It encodes CASSFGQDLSPLHF.

The J gene is TRBJ2-5, the V gene TRBV18; the D is unclear. Trimming shortened V by 4 bases and J by 3 bases, and 9 bases separated the two germline ends. This CDR3 comprises 13 residues. Germline values: CDR1 KGHSH, CDR2 LQKENI. The CDR3 region is CASSRLREETQYF. The CDR3 DNA reads TGTGCCAGCTCACGGTTAAGAGAAGAGACCCAGTACTTC.

For the CDR3, the DNA is TGTGCCAGCAGTTACTCGATGAGGGCTGACACTGAAGCTTTCTTT. It translates to CASSYSMRADTEAFF. V usage is TRBV6-2 or TRBV6-3 and J usage is TRBJ1-1; the D is unclear. Germline V gene sequence: CDR1 MNHEY, CDR2 SVGEGT. The germline V and J ends were trimmed by 0 bases and 3 bases, with 11 bases remaining between them. The length of the CDR3 is 15 residues.

V and J are TRBV16 and TRBJ1-3; D is ambiguous. Germline V gene sequence: CDR1 KGHSY, CDR2 FQNENV. Between the trimmed V and J ends, which lost 7 bases and 1 base, there was a span of 14 bases. There are 15 residues in the CDR3. DNA of the CDR3: TGTGCCAGCACCCCAGATGGCCTTTCTGGAAACACCATATATTTT. It translates to CASTPDGLSGNTIYF.

This clone turned up a few times. V usage is TRBV6-1 and J usage is TRBJ1-6; TRBD1 agrees at 7 bases. With 3 bases clipped from V and 7 bases from J, the junction kept 3 bases outside the gene matches. CDR1 and CDR2 (germline): MNHNS, SASEGT. The CDR3 covers 14 residues. This CDR3 is CASSERRGNSPLHF. CDR3 nucleotides: TGTGCCAGCAGTGAGCGCAGGGGGAATTCACCCCTCCACTTT.

The chain employs TRBV5-1 and TRBJ2-5; 7 bases are shared with TRBD1. This CDR3 is built from 15 residues. Per the germline V gene, CDR1 is SGHRS and CDR2 is YFSETQ. V gave up 3 bases and J gave up 2 bases; unmatched junction bases: 7. In DNA form, the CDR3 reads TGCGCCAGCAGCTACCGGACAGGACCGCAAGAGACCCAGTACTTC. It specifies CASSYRTGPQETQYF. The complete variable domain, with remaining parts taken from reference TRBV5-1 and TRBJ2-5, reads KAGVTQTPRYLIKTRGQQVTLSCSPISGHRSVSWYQQTPGQGLQFLFEYFSETQRNKGNFPGRFSGRQFSNSRSEMNVSTLELGDSALYLCASSYRTGPQETQYFGPGTRLLVL.